These T cell receptor beta chains were read from a single sample in a study of CD8 T cells in ankylosing spondylitis. TCRdb passed the 5' RACE reads through MiXCR, listing each CDR3 protein once. Of nearly 250,000 distinct CDR3 sequences listed, about 30% are singletons. The specimen sequenced was blood, either unsorted or a sorted T cell fraction (not recorded which). These receptors originate from a male donor with ankylosing spondylitis or in good health (not recorded which). CDR3s include the opening cysteine and the closing phenylalanine or tryptophan. Fields, in order: V gene, clone size, D gene, J gene, CDR3 length, CDR3 protein, CDR3 DNA. D genes are given only for firm matches. Part of the rows lack a size; the others show once, few, many or a class for expanded clones.

TRBV4-2	few	.	TRBJ2-5	13	CASSQGEQETQYF	TGTGCCAGCAGCCAGGGGGAACAAGAGACCCAGTACTTC
TRBV9	.	.	TRBJ2-2	14	CASSPWGSTGELFF	TGTGCCAGCAGCCCGTGGGGCAGCACCGGGGAGCTGTTTTTT
TRBV7-6	.	.	TRBJ2-7	14	CASSLVDNGYEQYF	TGTGCCAGCAGCTTAGTGGACAATGGCTACGAGCAGTACTTC
TRBV7-2	.	TRBD2	TRBJ2-5	12	CASRGGIGAQYF	TGTGCCAGCAGGGGAGGGATTGGGGCCCAGTACTTC
TRBV20-1	many	TRBD1	TRBJ2-2	14	CSARLDREVGELFF	TGCAGTGCTAGATTGGACAGGGAGGTCGGGGAGCTGTTTTTT
TRBV20-1	few	.	TRBJ1-2	12	CSAQPLNYGYTF	TGCAGTGCTCAGCCACTTAACTATGGCTACACCTTC
TRBV20-1	.	TRBD2	TRBJ2-5	15	CSASRSGGNQETQYF	TGCAGTGCTAGTCGGAGCGGGGGGAACCAAGAGACCCAGTACTTC
TRBV5-1	.	.	TRBJ2-1	16	CASSLEGRPSYNEQFF	TGCGCCAGCAGCTTGGAGGGCAGGCCCTCCTACAATGAGCAGTTCTTC
TRBV6-1	.	TRBD2	TRBJ2-1	14	CASTRGAWRNEQFF	TGTGCCAGCACGCGGGGGGCCTGGAGGAATGAGCAGTTCTTC
TRBV20-1	few	.	TRBJ2-3	13	CSARVGSQDTQYF	TGCAGTGCTAGAGTAGGAAGCCAAGATACGCAGTATTTT
TRBV13	.	.	TRBJ2-7	13	CASSPVGGDEQYF	TGTGCCAGCAGCCCAGTCGGCGGGGACGAGCAGTACTTC
TRBV6-1	.	TRBD2	TRBJ2-3	14	CASRTSGYADTQYF	TGTGCCAGCAGGACTAGCGGTTACGCAGATACGCAGTATTTT
TRBV20-1	.	.	TRBJ1-1	13	CSAPDTFATEAFF	TGCAGTGCTCCCGACACCTTTGCCACTGAAGCTTTCTTT
TRBV5-1	.	TRBD1	TRBJ2-1	14	CASSFGQGGNEQFF	TGCGCCAGCAGCTTTGGACAGGGAGGAAATGAGCAGTTCTTC
TRBV6-1	many	.	TRBJ1-6	15	CASRPLTSNLSPLHF	TGTGCCAGCAGACCACTGACAAGCAACCTTTCACCCCTCCACTTT
TRBV5-1	.	.	TRBJ2-7	12	CASRDSAYEQYF	TGCGCCAGCAGGGACAGCGCCTACGAGCAGTACTTC
TRBV29-1	.	TRBD2	TRBJ2-1	16	CSVEDLASGGNNEQFF	TGCAGCGTTGAAGATTTGGCTAGCGGGGGAAACAATGAGCAGTTCTTC
TRBV6-1	.	.	TRBJ1-5	12	CAGGVGNQPQHF	TGTGCCGGGGGGGTGGGCAATCAGCCCCAGCATTTT
TRBV12-3/TRBV12-4	few	.	TRBJ1-1	14	CASSFGGRNTEAFF	TGTGCCAGCAGTTTTGGGGGACGGAACACTGAAGCTTTCTTT
TRBV20-1	.	.	TRBJ2-7	14	CSGRRSGFPYEQYF	TGCAGTGGCAGAAGGAGCGGGTTTCCCTACGAGCAGTACTTC
TRBV27	.	TRBD2	TRBJ2-2	16	CASSSPPGGAFGELFF	TGTGCCAGCAGCAGCCCCCCGGGGGGGGCCTTCGGGGAGCTGTTTTTT
TRBV12-3/TRBV12-4	.	.	TRBJ2-2	15	CASSPGGLNTGELFF	TGTGCCAGCAGTCCAGGAGGGTTGAACACCGGGGAGCTGTTTTTT